This section outlines one T cell receptor beta chain sequence together with its context. The antigen it recognizes is unknown. No per-base quality is available; no much larger clone lies one base away. The CDR3 runs 15 residues from the cysteine to the phenylalanine. Kept here is only the CDR3 DNA, which spans 45 bases and is read in frame from base 1. Germline trimming: 3 bases from V, 12 bases from J; junction bases outside gene matches: 15. CDR1 and CDR2 are read off the germline V gene as SGHTA and FQGNSA. This sample was taken from a study of immune reconstitution after stem cell transplant in scleroderma (dated by TCRdb to between 2016 and 2019). The method was RT-PCR. Sequencing relied on an Illumina MiSeq. The public reads were reanalyzed by TCRdb: fastp trimming at Q25, MiXCR alignment, in-frame beta chains only. Duplicate CDR3 protein sequences are folded into a single record with the most common DNA and genes. Within this sample are around 2,600 distinct CDR3 sequences, with 3.6% of them counted one time only. The ten largest clones take up roughly 3% of the sample.

Collection took place before or after autologous hematopoietic stem cell transplantation (not recorded which). The source is a human donor with systemic sclerosis. This sequence uses TRBV7-2 and TRBJ2-7, with 9 central nucleotides matching TRBD1. The CDR3 region reads CASSFTGGEPYKRYF. The DNA is TGTGCCAGCAGCTTTACAGGGGGCGAGCCCTACAAGCGGTACTTC.